A selection of T cell receptor beta chains follows, all from one sample in a study of T cell responses to AZD1222 COVID-19 vaccine. Here immunoSEQ multiplex PCR was the method, and the copy in TCRdb shows in-frame clones only, minus some. The sample has 120,000 or so clones; over 80% are singletons. The material sequenced was peripheral blood, taken on day 0 of AZD1222 vaccination. The receptors originated from an adult in good health. Both conserved end residues are part of each CDR3. D genes are given only for firm matches. The size of a clone is reported for some rows only, either as once, few or many, or as a class for expanded clones.

j_call v_call d_call clone_size cdr3_nt cdr3_aa
TRBJ1-2 TRBV19 - - TGTGCCAGTAGTACCGGTCCCAGCGGGTACACCTTC CASSTGPSGYTF
TRBJ1-5 TRBV6-5 - - TGTGCCGCACGGAGCTCGGGCAATCAGCCCCAGCATTTT CAARSSGNQPQHF
TRBJ2-1 TRBV7-9 TRBD1 - TGTGCCAGCAGCCCAGGACAGGGGGGTTACAATGAGCAGTTCTTC CASSPGQGGYNEQFF
TRBJ1-1 TRBV6-5 TRBD1 - TGTGCCAGCAGTTTATCGGGACAGAGGACTGAAGCTTTCTTT CASSLSGQRTEAFF
TRBJ2-1 TRBV6-1 TRBD2 - TGTGCCAGCAGTGAATTTGGGACTAGCAGCTCCTACAATGAGCAGTTCTTC CASSEFGTSSSYNEQFF
TRBJ2-7 TRBV9 TRBD2 once TGTGCCAGCAGCCCGACGGGGGGAGGAAGGGAGCAGTACTTC CASSPTGGGREQYF
TRBJ1-2 TRBV30 - - TGTGCCTGGAGTGTTTCGCCAATCTATGGCTACACCTTC CAWSVSPIYGYTF
TRBJ2-7 TRBV28 - once TGTGCCAGCAGTTTATGGAGGGGCCTCTACGAGCAGTACTTC CASSLWRGLYEQYF
TRBJ2-2 TRBV7-8 TRBD2 - TGTGCCAGCAGCTTAGACAGTCCGGGACTAGCGTGGAGGATTGACACCGGGGAGCTGTTTTTT CASSLDSPGLAWRIDTGELFF
TRBJ2-1 TRBV19 - - TGTGCCAGTAGTATCATGGGGGGCAATGAGCAGTTCTTC CASSIMGGNEQFF
TRBJ1-3 TRBV4-2 TRBD1 - TGTGCCAGCAGCAAACAGGGGTCTGCGGATGGAAACACCATATATTTT CASSKQGSADGNTIYF
TRBJ2-2 TRBV7-9 - few TGTGCCAGCAGCTATACGAACACCGGGGAGCTGTTTTTT CASSYTNTGELFF
TRBJ1-2 TRBV6-1 TRBD1 - TGTGCCAGCAGCGAAGGGGACAGGAACTATGGCTACACCTTC CASSEGDRNYGYTF
TRBJ1-2 TRBV2 - - TGTGCCAGCACCCGGGACACGGGTGGCTACACCTTC CASTRDTGGYTF
TRBJ2-2 TRBV7-3 TRBD2 - TGTGCCAGCAGCCTAGGGACTAGCGGGAGTCCCGGGGAGCTGTTTTTT CASSLGTSGSPGELFF
TRBJ2-7 TRBV6-1 - - TGTGCCAGCAGTGAAAGGAAGGGTTCTAAATTCGAGCAGTACTTC CASSERKGSKFEQYF
TRBJ1-2 TRBV30 TRBD1 - TGTGCCTGGAGTAGTTACTTCGAGGGGGCCTTAGCTAACTATGGCTACACCTTC CAWSSYFEGALANYGYTF
TRBJ2-7 TRBV15 TRBD1 once TGTGCCACCAGCAGAGGGTTAGGGGGCCACTACGAGCAGTACTTC CATSRGLGGHYEQYF
TRBJ1-2 TRBV21-1 - - TGTGCCAGCAGCAAATGGACAGCCTCTAACTATGGCTACACCTTC CASSKWTASNYGYTF
TRBJ2-7 TRBV5-1 TRBD1 few TGCGCCAGCAGCTTAGTTACAGGGGGTGTGAACTACGAGCAGTACTTC CASSLVTGGVNYEQYF
TRBJ2-4 TRBV30 - - TGTGCCTGGTCGGGGGGCAGGGGGCCAAGCGGGACCTCCAAAAACATTCAGTACTTC CAWSGGRGPSGTSKNIQYF
TRBJ2-1 TRBV24-1 TRBD2 few TGTGCCACCAGTACGGGACTAGCGGGATCTGAGCAGTTCTTC CATSTGLAGSEQFF
TRBJ2-1 TRBV7-8 - - TGTGCCAGCAGCTTAAAGGGGGGGTTTCTTTACAATGAGCAGTTCTTC CASSLKGGFLYNEQFF
TRBJ2-6 TRBV27 TRBD1 - TGTGCCAGCAGCCCCGGGACAGCACGTACTGGGGCCAACGTCCTGACTTTC CASSPGTARTGANVLTF
TRBJ1-4 TRBV28 - - TGTGCCAGCAGTTTACTACAGCGGTATAATGAAAAACTGTTTTTT CASSLLQRYNEKLFF
TRBJ1-4 TRBV28 - - TGTGCCAGCAGTTTTTCGGCAGGGGCTAATGAAAAACTGTTTTTT CASSFSAGANEKLFF
TRBJ1-6 TRBV27 - - TGTGCCAGCAGTTTTTCCAGGGGTTCACCCCTCCACTTT CASSFSRGSPLHF
TRBJ1-4 TRBV7-9 - - TGTGCCAGCAGCTTAATCTCCCGAGAAAAACTGTTTTTT CASSLISREKLFF
TRBJ1-6 TRBV10-3 - - TGTGCCATCAGTGAAAACTCCGGGACCTATAATTCACCCCTCCACTTT CAISENSGTYNSPLHF
TRBJ2-7 TRBV27 - - TGTGCCAGCGGGGTTGGGGGCGGGGTTGGCGAGCAGTACTTC CASGVGGGVGEQYF
TRBJ1-2 TRBV5-6 TRBD1 - TGTGCCAGCAGCCCCCCGGGACAGAGCTATGGCTACACCTTC CASSPPGQSYGYTF
TRBJ2-2 TRBV7-7 - - TGTGCTAGCAGCTTAGTCGCAGGGTCCACCGGGGAGCTGTTTTTT CASSLVAGSTGELFF
TRBJ2-5 TRBV29-1 TRBD2 - TGCAGCGTACTAGCGGGAGGGCCGAGATGGCAAGAGACCCAGTACTTC CSVLAGGPRWQETQYF
TRBJ2-1 TRBV19 - - TGTGCCAGTAGTATAGACACGGTTTCGGGTGAGCAGTTCTTC CASSIDTVSGEQFF
TRBJ2-7 TRBV7-8 - - TGTGCCAGCAGCCGCGGGGTGGGGCCCTACGAGCAGTACTTC CASSRGVGPYEQYF
TRBJ2-3 TRBV6-1 - - TGTGCCAGCAGTGAATATTATACGCAGTATTTT CASSEYYTQYF
TRBJ2-2 TRBV5-5 TRBD2 - TGTGCCAGCAGCAGGTTAGCGGGAGTGTACACCGGGGAGCTGTTTTTT CASSRLAGVYTGELFF
TRBJ2-1 TRBV19 TRBD2 once TGTGCCAGTAGTATAGAGGCCCCAAAGACTAGCGCTTGGTACAATGAGCAGTTCTTC CASSIEAPKTSAWYNEQFF
TRBJ1-5 TRBV19 TRBD1 - TGTGCCAGTAGCATACCCACAGGGGCGGGGGGCAATCAGCCCCAGCATTTT CASSIPTGAGGNQPQHF
TRBJ1-1 TRBV6-1 - - TGTGCCAGCAGTGAAGTTCAGCGGCAGATTGACACTGAAGCTTTCTTT CASSEVQRQIDTEAFF